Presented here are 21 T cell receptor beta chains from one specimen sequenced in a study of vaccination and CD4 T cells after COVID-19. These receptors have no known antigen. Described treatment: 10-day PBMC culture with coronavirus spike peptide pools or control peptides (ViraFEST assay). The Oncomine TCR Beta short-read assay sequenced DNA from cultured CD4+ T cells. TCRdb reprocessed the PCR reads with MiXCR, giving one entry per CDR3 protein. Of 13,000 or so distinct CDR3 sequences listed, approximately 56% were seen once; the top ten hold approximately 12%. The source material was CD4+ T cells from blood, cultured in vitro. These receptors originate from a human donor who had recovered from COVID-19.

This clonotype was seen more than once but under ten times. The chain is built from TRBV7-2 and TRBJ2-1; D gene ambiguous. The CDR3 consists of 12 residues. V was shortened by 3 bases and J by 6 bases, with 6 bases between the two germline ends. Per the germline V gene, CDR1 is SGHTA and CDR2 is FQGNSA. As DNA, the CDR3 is TGTGCCAGCAGCTTTCAGGTCAATGAGCAGTTCTTC. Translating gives CASSFQVNEQFF.

CDR3 in DNA: TGTGCCAGCAGCTTAGGGTCGGGCGAGACCCAGTACTTC. Translating gives CASSLGSGETQYF. The V gene is TRBV7-2, the J gene TRBJ2-5; D call uncertain. The length of the CDR3 is 13 residues. Germline V gives CDR1 SGHTA, CDR2 FQGNSA. V was shortened by 1 base and J by 5 bases, with 8 bases between the two germline ends.

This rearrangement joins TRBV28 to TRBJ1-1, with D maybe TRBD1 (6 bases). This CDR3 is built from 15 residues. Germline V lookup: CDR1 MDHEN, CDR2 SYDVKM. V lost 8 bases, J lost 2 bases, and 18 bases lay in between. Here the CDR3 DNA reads TGTGCCAGCCGTGGAAGGGGGGCAGGAAACACTGAAGCTTTCTTT. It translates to CASRGRGAGNTEAFF.

Here the CDR3 DNA reads TGTGCCAGCAGTTTAACCGGACAGATAAACAATGAGCAGTTCTTC. Its translation: CASSLTGQINNEQFF. The chain has TRBV28 and TRBJ2-1; TRBD1 might be the D (6 bases). V was trimmed by 2 bases and J by 5 bases, leaving 13 bases between them. Germline V gene lookup returns CDR1 MDHEN and CDR2 SYDVKM. The length of the CDR3 is 15 residues.

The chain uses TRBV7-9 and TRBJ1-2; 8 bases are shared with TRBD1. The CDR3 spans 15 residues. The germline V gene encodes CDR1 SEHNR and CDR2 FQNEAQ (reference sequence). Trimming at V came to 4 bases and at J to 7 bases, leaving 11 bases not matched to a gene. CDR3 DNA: TGTGCCAGCAGCTCCCTCAGGGGGCTGGGTCGTGGCTACACCTTC. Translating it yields CASSSLRGLGRGYTF. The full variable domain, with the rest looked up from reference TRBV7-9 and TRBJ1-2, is DTGVSQNPRHKITKRGQNVTFRCDPISEHNRLYWYRQTLGQGPEFLTYFQNEAQLEKSRLLSDRFSAERPKGSFSTLEIQRTEQGDSAMYLCASSSLRGLGRGYTFGSGTRLTVV.

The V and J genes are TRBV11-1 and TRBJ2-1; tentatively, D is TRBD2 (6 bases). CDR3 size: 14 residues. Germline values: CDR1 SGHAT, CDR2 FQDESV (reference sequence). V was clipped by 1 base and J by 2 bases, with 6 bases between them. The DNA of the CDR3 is TGTGCCAGCAGCTTAGGGACTACCTACAATGAGCAGTTCTTC. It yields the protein CASSLGTTYNEQFF.

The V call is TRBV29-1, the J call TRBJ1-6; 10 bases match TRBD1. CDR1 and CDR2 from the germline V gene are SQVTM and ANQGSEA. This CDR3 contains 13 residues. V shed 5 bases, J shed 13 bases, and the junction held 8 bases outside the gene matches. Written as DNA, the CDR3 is TGCAGCGTTAGGACAGGGGGAACGACGCCCCTCCACTTT. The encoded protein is CSVRTGGTTPLHF.

DNA of the CDR3: TGCGCCAGCAGCTTGGACCGGTGGACTAACTATGGCTACACCTTC. The encoded protein is CASSLDRWTNYGYTF. V gene TRBV5-1 combines with J gene TRBJ1-2; D is uncertain. CDR3 size: 15 residues. Trimming cost V 0 bases and J 0 bases, with 9 bases left between them. Germline V gene data show CDR1 as SGHRS and CDR2 as YFSETQ. Supplemented by reference TRBV5-1 and TRBJ1-2, the full variable domain reads KAGVTQTPRYLIKTRGQQVTLSCSPISGHRSVSWYQQTPGQGLQFLFEYFSETQRNKGNFPGRFSGRQFSNSRSEMNVSTLELGDSALYLCASSLDRWTNYGYTFGSGTRLTVV.

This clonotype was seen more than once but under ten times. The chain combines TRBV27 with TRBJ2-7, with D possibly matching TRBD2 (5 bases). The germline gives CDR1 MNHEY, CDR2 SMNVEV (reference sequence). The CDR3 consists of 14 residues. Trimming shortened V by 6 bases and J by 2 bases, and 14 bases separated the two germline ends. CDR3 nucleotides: TGTGCCAGCAGACGATTGGACTCGACCTACGAGCAGTACTTC. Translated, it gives CASRRLDSTYEQYF.

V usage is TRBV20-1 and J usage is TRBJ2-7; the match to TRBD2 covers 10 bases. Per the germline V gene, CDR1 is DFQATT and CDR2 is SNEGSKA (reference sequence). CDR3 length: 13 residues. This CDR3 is CSQPGLASYEQYF. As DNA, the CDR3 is TGCAGCCAGCCGGGACTAGCGTCCTACGAGCAGTACTTC.

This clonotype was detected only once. CDR3 region: CASSSSYSNQPQHF. CDR3 bases: TGTGCCAGCAGTTCCAGTTATAGCAATCAGCCCCAGCATTTT. The chain links TRBV12-3 or TRBV12-4 to TRBJ1-5, with D unclear. The CDR3 extends over 14 amino acids. V was shortened by 4 bases and J by 0 bases, with 7 bases between the two germline ends.

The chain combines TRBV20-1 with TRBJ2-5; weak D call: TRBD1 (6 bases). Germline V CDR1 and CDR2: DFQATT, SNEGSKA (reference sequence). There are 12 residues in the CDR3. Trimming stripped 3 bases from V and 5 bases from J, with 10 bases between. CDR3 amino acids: CSASPGDETQYF. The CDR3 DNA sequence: TGCAGTGCTAGCCCAGGGGACGAGACCCAGTACTTC.

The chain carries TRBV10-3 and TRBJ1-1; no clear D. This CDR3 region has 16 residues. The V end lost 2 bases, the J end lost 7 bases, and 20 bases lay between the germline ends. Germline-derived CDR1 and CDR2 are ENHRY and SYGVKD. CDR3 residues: CAISEASSGKEGEAFF. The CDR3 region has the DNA TGTGCCATCAGTGAGGCGTCATCGGGGAAAGAAGGTGAAGCTTTCTTT.

In DNA, the CDR3 is TGTGCCTGGAGTGCCAAAGGACAAGGACTAGCGGGAGTCTCTGGCCACGAGCAGTACTTC. It translates to CAWSAKGQGLAGVSGHEQYF. The chain uses TRBV30 and TRBJ2-7; the match to TRBD2 covers 13 bases. CDR3 length equals 20 residues. The trim removed 1 base at V and 5 bases at J, leaving 20 bases unmatched. Germline-derived CDR1 and CDR2 are GTSNPN and SVGIG (reference sequence).

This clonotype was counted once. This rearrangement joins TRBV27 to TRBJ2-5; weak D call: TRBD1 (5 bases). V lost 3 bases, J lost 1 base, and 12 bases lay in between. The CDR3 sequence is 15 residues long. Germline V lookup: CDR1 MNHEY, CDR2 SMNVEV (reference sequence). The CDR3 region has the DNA TGTGCCAGCAGTTTGCCCCGACAGCTCCAAGAGACCCAGTACTTC. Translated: CASSLPRQLQETQYF.

The CDR3, as DNA: TGTGCCAGCAGTCCCGGGACATTTTCGGGGACCTTC. It yields the protein CASSPGTFSGTF. The chain carries TRBV6-1 and TRBJ1-2, with a tentative D call TRBD1 (6 bases). Germline lookup yields CDR1 MNHNS and CDR2 SASEGT. V lost 5 bases, J lost 14 bases, and 18 bases lay in between. The CDR3 consists of 12 residues.

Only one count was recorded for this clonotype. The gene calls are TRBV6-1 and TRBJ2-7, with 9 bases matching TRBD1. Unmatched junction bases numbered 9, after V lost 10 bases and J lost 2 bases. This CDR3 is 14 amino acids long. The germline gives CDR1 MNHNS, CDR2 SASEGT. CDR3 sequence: CATAGRTGAYEQYF. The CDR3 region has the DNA TGTGCCACCGCCGGAAGGACAGGGGCCTACGAGCAGTACTTC.

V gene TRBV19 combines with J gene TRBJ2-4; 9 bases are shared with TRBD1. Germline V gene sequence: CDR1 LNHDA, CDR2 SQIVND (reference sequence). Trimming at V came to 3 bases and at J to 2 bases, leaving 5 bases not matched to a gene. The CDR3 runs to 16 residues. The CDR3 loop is CASSMPGQGPKNIQYF. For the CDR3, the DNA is TGTGCCAGTAGTATGCCGGGACAGGGACCCAAAAACATTCAGTACTTC.

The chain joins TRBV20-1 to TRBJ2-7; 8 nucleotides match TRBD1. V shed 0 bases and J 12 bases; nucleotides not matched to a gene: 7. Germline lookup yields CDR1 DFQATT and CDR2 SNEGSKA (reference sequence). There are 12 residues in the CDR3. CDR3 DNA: TGCAGTGCTAGAGACTTACGGACAGGGACGTACTTC. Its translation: CSARDLRTGTYF.

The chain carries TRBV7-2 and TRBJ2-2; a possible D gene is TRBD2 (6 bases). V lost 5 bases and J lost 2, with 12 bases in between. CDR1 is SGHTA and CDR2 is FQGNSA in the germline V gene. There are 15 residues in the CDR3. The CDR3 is CASSQNSGNTGELFF. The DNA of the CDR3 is TGTGCCAGCAGCCAAAATAGCGGAAACACCGGGGAGCTGTTTTTT.

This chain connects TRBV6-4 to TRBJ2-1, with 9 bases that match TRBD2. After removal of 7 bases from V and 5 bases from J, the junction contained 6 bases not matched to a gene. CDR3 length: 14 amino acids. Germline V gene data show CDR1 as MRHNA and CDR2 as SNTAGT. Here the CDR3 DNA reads TGTGCCAGCAATTCGGGACTAGCCCACAATGAGCAGTTCTTC. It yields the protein CASNSGLAHNEQFF.